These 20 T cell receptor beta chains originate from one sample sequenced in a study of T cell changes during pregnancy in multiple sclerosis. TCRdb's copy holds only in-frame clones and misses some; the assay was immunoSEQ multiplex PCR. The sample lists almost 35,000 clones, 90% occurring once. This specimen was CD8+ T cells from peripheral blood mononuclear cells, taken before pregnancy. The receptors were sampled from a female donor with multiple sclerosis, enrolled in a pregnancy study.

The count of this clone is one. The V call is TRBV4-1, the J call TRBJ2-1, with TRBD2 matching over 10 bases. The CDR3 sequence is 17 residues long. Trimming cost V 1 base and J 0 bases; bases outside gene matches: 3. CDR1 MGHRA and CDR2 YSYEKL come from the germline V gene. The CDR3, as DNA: TGCGCCAGCAGCCAAGCGGCTAGCGGGAGCTCCTACAATGAGCAGTTCTTC. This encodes CASSQAASGSSYNEQFF.

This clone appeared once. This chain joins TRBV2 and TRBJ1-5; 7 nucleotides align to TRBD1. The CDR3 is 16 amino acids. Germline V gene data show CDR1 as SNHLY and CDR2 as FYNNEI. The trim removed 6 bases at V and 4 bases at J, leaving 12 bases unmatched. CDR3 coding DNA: TGTGCCAGCAGCTTCCAGGGTAGGGGGCGAAATCAGCCCCAGCATTTT. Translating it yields CASSFQGRGRNQPQHF.

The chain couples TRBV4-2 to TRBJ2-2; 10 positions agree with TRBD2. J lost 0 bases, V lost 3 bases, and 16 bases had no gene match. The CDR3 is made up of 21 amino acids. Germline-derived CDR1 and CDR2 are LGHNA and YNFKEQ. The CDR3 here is CASSHLTGLAEVLANTGELFF. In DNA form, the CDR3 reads TGTGCCAGCAGCCACTTAACCGGACTAGCGGAGGTTTTAGCGAACACCGGGGAGCTGTTTTTT.

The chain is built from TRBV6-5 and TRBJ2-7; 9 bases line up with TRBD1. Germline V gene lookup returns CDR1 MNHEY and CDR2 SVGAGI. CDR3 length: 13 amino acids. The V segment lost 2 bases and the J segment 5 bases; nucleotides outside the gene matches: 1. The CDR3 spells CASSYGDRDEQYF. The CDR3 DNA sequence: TGTGCCAGCAGTTACGGGGACAGGGACGAGCAGTACTTC.

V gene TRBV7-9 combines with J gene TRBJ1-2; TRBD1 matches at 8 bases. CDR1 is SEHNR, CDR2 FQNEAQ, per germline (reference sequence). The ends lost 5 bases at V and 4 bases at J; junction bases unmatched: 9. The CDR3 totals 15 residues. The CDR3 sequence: CASSVEHRGGYGYTF. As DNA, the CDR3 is TGTGCCAGCAGCGTAGAGCACAGGGGGGGCTATGGCTACACCTTC.

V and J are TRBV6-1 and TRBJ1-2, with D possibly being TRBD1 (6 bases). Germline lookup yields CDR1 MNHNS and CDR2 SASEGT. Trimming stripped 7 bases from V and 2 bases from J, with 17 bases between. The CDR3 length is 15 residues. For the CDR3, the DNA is TGTGCCAGCATTCAAAGTTGGGACAACAACTATGGCTACACCTTC. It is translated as CASIQSWDNNYGYTF.

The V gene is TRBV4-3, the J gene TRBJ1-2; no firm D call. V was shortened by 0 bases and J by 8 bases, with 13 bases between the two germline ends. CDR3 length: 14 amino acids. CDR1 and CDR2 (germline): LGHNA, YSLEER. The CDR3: CASSQEGLAGGYTF. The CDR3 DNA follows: TGCGCCAGCAGCCAAGAGGGTTTAGCGGGGGGCTACACCTTC.

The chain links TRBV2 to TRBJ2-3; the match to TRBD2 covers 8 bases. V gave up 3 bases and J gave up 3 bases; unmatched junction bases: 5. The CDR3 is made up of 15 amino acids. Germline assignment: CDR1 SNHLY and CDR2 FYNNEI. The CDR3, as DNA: TGTGCCAGCAGTGAGTTCGGGACTAGGACAGATACGCAGTATTTT. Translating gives CASSEFGTRTDTQYF.

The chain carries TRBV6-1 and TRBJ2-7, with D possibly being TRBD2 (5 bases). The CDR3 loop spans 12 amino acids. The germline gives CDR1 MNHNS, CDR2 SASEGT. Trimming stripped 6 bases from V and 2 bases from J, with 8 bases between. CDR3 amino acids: CASSDGAYEQYF. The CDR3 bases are TGTGCCAGCAGCGACGGGGCCTACGAGCAGTACTTC.

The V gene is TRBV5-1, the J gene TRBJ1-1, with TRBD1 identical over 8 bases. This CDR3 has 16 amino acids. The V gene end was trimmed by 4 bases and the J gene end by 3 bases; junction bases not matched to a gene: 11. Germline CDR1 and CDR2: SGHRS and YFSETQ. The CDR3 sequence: CASSPPRQGKDTEAFF. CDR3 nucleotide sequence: TGCGCCAGCAGCCCACCAAGACAGGGGAAGGACACTGAAGCTTTCTTT.

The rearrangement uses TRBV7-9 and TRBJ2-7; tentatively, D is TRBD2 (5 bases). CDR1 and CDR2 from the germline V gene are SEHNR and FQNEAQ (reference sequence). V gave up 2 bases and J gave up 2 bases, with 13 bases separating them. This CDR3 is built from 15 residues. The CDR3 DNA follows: TGTGCCAGCAGCTTAAGTTCCGGGAAGGCCTACGAGCAGTACTTC. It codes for CASSLSSGKAYEQYF.

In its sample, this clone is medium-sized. The CDR3 loop reads CAWSVSRIASPLHF. CDR3 bases: TGTGCCTGGAGTGTAAGCAGGATTGCGTCACCCCTCCACTTT. V usage is TRBV30 and J usage is TRBJ1-6; the D is unclear. V was cut by 0 bases and J by 10 bases, with 13 bases left in between. The CDR3 has 14 residues. Germline CDR1 reads GTSNPN; CDR2 reads SVGIG (reference sequence).

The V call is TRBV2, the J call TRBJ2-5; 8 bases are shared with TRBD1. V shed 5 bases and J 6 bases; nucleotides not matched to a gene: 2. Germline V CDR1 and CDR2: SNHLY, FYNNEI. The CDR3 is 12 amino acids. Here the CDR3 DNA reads TGTGCCAGCAGTCAGGGGGCGAAGACCCAGTACTTC. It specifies CASSQGAKTQYF.

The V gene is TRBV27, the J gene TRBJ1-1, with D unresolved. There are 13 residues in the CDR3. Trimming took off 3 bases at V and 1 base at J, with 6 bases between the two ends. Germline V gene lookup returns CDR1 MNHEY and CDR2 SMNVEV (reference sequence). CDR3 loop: CASSLTGNTEAFF. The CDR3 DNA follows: TGTGCCAGCAGTTTGACTGGGAACACTGAAGCTTTCTTT.

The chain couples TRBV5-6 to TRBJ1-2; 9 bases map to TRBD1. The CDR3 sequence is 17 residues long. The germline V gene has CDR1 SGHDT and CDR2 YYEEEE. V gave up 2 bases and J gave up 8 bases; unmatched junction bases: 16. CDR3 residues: CASSFLPSGTGTGGYTF. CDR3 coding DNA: TGTGCCAGCAGCTTTCTCCCTTCCGGGACAGGGACGGGGGGCTACACCTTC. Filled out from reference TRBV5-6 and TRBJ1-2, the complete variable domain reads DAGVTQSPTHLIKTRGQQVTLRCSPKSGHDTVSWYQQALGQGPQFIFQYYEEEERQRGNFPDRFSGHQFPNYSSELNVNALLLGDSALYLCASSFLPSGTGTGGYTFGSGTRLTVV.

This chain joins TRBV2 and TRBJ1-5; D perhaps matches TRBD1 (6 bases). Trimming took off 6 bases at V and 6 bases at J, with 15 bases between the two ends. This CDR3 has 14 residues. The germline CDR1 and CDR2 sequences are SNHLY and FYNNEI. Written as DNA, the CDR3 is TGTGCCAGCAGGTTGGGGCAGGGGACTCAGCCCCAGCATTTT. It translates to CASRLGQGTQPQHF.

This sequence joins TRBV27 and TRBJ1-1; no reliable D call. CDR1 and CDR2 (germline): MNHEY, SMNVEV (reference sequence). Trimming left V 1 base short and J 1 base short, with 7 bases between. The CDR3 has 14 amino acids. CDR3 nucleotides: TGTGCCAGCAGTTTATGGCCGGGGAACACTGAAGCTTTCTTT. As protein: CASSLWPGNTEAFF.

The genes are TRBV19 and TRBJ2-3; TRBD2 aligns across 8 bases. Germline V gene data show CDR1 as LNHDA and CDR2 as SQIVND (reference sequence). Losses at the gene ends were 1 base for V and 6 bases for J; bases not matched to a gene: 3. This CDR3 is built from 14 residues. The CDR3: CASSIGREADTQYF. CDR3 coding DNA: TGTGCCAGTAGTATAGGGCGGGAGGCGGATACGCAGTATTTT.

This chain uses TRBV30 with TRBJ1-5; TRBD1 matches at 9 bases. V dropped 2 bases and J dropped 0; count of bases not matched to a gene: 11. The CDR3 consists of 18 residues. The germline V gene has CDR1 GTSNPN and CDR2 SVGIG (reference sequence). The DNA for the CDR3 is TGTGCCTGGAGTTCCGGGACAGGGCTAACTTATAGCAATCAGCCCCAGCATTTT. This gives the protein CAWSSGTGLTYSNQPQHF.

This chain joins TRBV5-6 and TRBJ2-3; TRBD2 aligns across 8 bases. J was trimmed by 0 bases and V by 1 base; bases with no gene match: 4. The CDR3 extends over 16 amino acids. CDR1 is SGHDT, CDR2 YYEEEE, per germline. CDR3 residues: CASSLWLAGSTDTQYF. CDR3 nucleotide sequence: TGTGCCAGCAGCTTGTGGCTAGCGGGCAGCACAGATACGCAGTATTTT.